The rows below give T cell receptor beta chains drawn from one sample of a study of shared clonotypes between healthy human individuals. Some clones are missing from TCRdb's copy, which holds only in-frame ones; the method was immunoSEQ multiplex PCR. The profile shows over a million clones, approximately 72% of them singletons. Specimen: memory CD4+ T cells sorted from blood. These TCRs come from a man aged 18 to 29 in good health. The CDR3 runs from the conserved cysteine through the conserved F or W. Fields, in order: clone size, J gene, D gene, V gene, CDR3 protein, CDR3 DNA. The D gene is left open where the match is weak. Clone size, where shown, is once, few, many, or a class for clones that have expanded.

once TRBJ2-7 NA TRBV6-4 CASSGQMYYEQYF TGTGCCAGCAGTGGACAGATGTATTACGAGCAGTACTTC
NA TRBJ1-1 TRBD1 TRBV18 CASSPQTGGNTEAFF TGTGCCAGCTCACCACAGACAGGGGGTAACACTGAAGCTTTCTTT
few TRBJ2-7 TRBD1 TRBV30 CAWSRTGGGEQYF TGTGCCTGGAGTCGGACAGGGGGCGGCGAGCAGTACTTC
NA TRBJ2-7 TRBD1 TRBV18 CASSPQGANSYEQYF TGTGCCAGCTCACCACAGGGGGCCAACTCCTACGAGCAGTACTTC
NA TRBJ1-6 TRBD1 TRBV2 CASSTTGGSPLHF TGTGCCAGCAGTACGACAGGGGGTTCACCCCTCCACTTT
NA TRBJ2-1 NA TRBV21-1 CASSLQTSGRGDEQFF TGTGCCAGCAGCCTTCAGACTAGCGGGAGAGGGGATGAGCAGTTCTTC
NA TRBJ2-7 NA TRBV7-2 CASSRQYQGGEQYF TGTGCCAGCAGTCGACAATACCAGGGCGGCGAGCAGTACTTC
few TRBJ1-5 NA TRBV28 CASSLQQDSNQPQHF TGTGCCAGCAGTTTACAACAGGACAGTAATCAGCCCCAGCATTTT
NA TRBJ1-2 NA TRBV19 CASSILRSHGYTF TGTGCCAGTAGTATTCTAAGGAGCCATGGCTACACCTTC
NA TRBJ2-7 TRBD1 TRBV5-1 CASREGQGTEQYF TGCGCCAGCAGGGAGGGACAGGGCACCGAGCAGTACTTC
NA TRBJ1-2 NA TRBV5-1 CASSADPNYGYTF TGCGCCAGCAGCGCGGATCCAAACTATGGCTACACCTTC
NA TRBJ2-2 TRBD1 TRBV7-9 CASSRQGDRIGELFF TGTGCCAGCAGCCGTCAGGGGGATCGGATCGGGGAGCTGTTTTTT
few TRBJ2-5 NA TRBV5-1 CASSPTGYFTETQYF TGCGCCAGCAGCCCCACCGGGTACTTCACCGAGACCCAGTACTTC
NA TRBJ2-7 NA TRBV6-1 CASSEQGISYEQYF TGTGCCAGCAGTGAGCAGGGGATTTCCTACGAGCAGTACTTC
NA TRBJ2-3 TRBD1 TRBV18 CASSPNRGPDTQYF TGTGCCAGCTCACCCAACAGGGGCCCAGATACGCAGTATTTT
NA TRBJ2-3 NA TRBV5-1 CASSLVSASDTQYF TGCGCCAGCAGCTTGGTCTCTGCTTCCGATACGCAGTATTTT
NA TRBJ2-5 NA TRBV5-4 CASFRQGGETQYF TGTGCCAGCTTCCGCCAAGGGGGAGAGACCCAGTACTTC
NA TRBJ2-7 TRBD2 TRBV18 CASSPPAGGPNEQYF TGTGCCAGCTCACCACCGGCGGGAGGGCCTAACGAGCAGTACTTC
NA TRBJ1-4 NA TRBV25-1 CASSRPTNEKLFF TGTGCCAGCAGCCGACCAACTAATGAAAAACTGTTTTTT
once TRBJ1-1 NA TRBV10-3 CAISPQGRTEAFF TGTGCCATCAGCCCTCAGGGCAGGACTGAAGCTTTCTTT